What follows are 20 T cell receptor beta chains derived from one specimen sequenced in a study of T cell repertoires in cytomegalovirus infection. From the reads, TCRdb called clonotypes with MiXCR, one entry per CDR3 protein. The sample has 300,000 to 450,000 distinct CDR3 sequences; around 18% are singletons. Sequenced input: PBMCs. Source of these receptors: a human donor in good health (CMV status not recorded). Some clones in this sample may be carry-over from other donors' samples.

This clonotype was counted only a few times. V is TRBV6-2 or TRBV6-3 and J is TRBJ2-1, with TRBD2 identical over 13 bases. The CDR3 has 18 amino acids. Germline V gene data show CDR1 as MNHEY and CDR2 as SVGEGT. V trimming: 3 bases; J trimming: 1 base; junction bases outside the gene matches: 6. For the CDR3, the DNA is TGTGCCAGCAGTTATACTAGCGGGAGGGCTAGGTCCTACAATGAGCAGTTCTTC. Translation gives CASSYTSGRARSYNEQFF.

This clonotype occurred a few times. DNA of the CDR3: TGTGCCAGCAGCCAAGTCGGACAGGGGGCTACCGGGGAGCTGTTTTTT. Its translation is CASSQVGQGATGELFF. This rearrangement joins TRBV3-1 to TRBJ2-2; 11 bases are a match to TRBD1. The CDR3 contains 16 residues. Germline values: CDR1 LGHDT, CDR2 YNNKEL (reference sequence). J gave up 5 bases and V 1 base, and 3 bases lay outside the gene matches.

This clonotype has a count of ten or more. The chain combines TRBV29-1 with TRBJ2-3, with a possible D match to TRBD1 (5 bases). From germline, CDR1 is SQVTM and CDR2 ANQGSEA. Trimming removed 1 base at V and 0 bases at J, with 8 bases between. This CDR3 spans 14 amino acids. CDR3 bases: TGCAGCGTTGAAGTAGCAGGGAGCACAGATACGCAGTATTTT. Translation gives CSVEVAGSTDTQYF.

Details on this clonotype: This may stem from a read error, because a much larger clone lies one nucleotide away. It is likely a read error, because the conserved phenylalanine at the end of the CDR3 is missing. V usage is TRBV6-1 and J usage is TRBJ1-2; TRBD1 aligns across 8 bases. From germline, CDR1 is MNHNS and CDR2 SASEGT. V dropped 1 base and J dropped 7; count of bases not matched to a gene: 2. The CDR3 has 13 residues. The chain's CDR3 is CASSEDRGFGYTL. The CDR3 nucleotides are TGTGCCAGCAGTGAAGACAGGGGGTTTGGCTACACCCTC.

This rearrangement joins TRBV5-3 to TRBJ2-3; either TRBD1 or TRBD2 may supply D (5 bases each). TRBV5-3 is treated as an ORF (open reading frame) with a function not yet certain. Between the trimmed V and J ends, which lost 8 bases and 0 bases, there was a span of 19 bases. The CDR3 runs to 16 residues. As DNA, the CDR3 is TGTGCCAGCAGCGCAAGATCGGGGCTAAGCACAGATACGCAGTATTTT. Protein sequence: CASSARSGLSTDTQYF.

This clonotype was observed a handful of times. A single base separates this from a much larger clone, so it may be a read error. The gene calls are TRBV7-2 and TRBJ2-1; TRBD1 aligns across 7 bases. The CDR3 is made up of 15 amino acids. The germline V gene encodes CDR1 SGHTA and CDR2 FQGNSA. J lost 2 bases, V lost 1 base, and 2 bases had no gene match. CDR3 loop: CASSLGRGTYNEQFF. The CDR3 bases are TGTGCCAGCAGCTTAGGCAGGGGGACCTACAATGAGCAGTTCTTC.

This clonotype was counted only a few times. J is TRBJ2-2 and V is TRBV24-1, with a weak D call TRBD1 (5 bases). The CDR3 loop spans 15 amino acids. V lost 3 bases, J lost 1 base, and 8 bases lay in between. CDR1 and CDR2 from the germline V gene are KGHDR and SFDVKD. The CDR3 DNA sequence: TGTGCCACCAGTGATAACAGGCGGAACACCGGGGAGCTGTTTTTT. Its translation is CATSDNRRNTGELFF.

This clonotype has ten or more counts. The chain uses TRBV7-2 and TRBJ2-3; D is tentatively TRBD1 or TRBD2 (6 bases each). V dropped 7 bases and J dropped 2 bases, with 16 bases sitting between them. Germline V gene sequence: CDR1 SGHTA, CDR2 FQGNSA. The CDR3 loop spans 15 amino acids. CDR3 region: CASTLAGQATDTQYF. DNA for the CDR3: TGTGCCAGCACCCTCGCGGGACAAGCCACAGATACGCAGTATTTT.

This clonotype has a handful of counts. V gene TRBV20-1 combines with J gene TRBJ2-5; D call uncertain. The length of the CDR3 is 13 residues. CDR1 is DFQATT, CDR2 SNEGSKA, per germline (reference sequence). V gave up 1 base and J gave up 5 bases, with 11 bases separating them. The CDR3 sequence: CSARVGIEETQYF. In DNA form, the CDR3 reads TGCAGTGCTAGAGTGGGGATTGAGGAGACCCAGTACTTC.

This clonotype has a handful of counts. V usage is TRBV12-3 or TRBV12-4 and J usage is TRBJ1-5; D remains ambiguous. The CDR3 runs 15 residues. Trimming shortened V by 2 bases and J by 7 bases, and 15 bases separated the two germline ends. As DNA, the CDR3 is TGTGCCAGCAGTTTACTTCGGGGAGAACGGCAGCCCCAGCATTTT. Protein sequence: CASSLLRGERQPQHF.

The chain has TRBV7-2 and TRBJ2-1; D gene ambiguous. V lost 8 bases and J lost 3, with 8 bases in between. CDR1 SGHTA and CDR2 FQGNSA come from the germline V gene. The length of the CDR3 is 12 residues. The CDR3 spells CASVGSYNEQFF. CDR3 nucleotides: TGTGCCAGCGTGGGCAGCTACAATGAGCAGTTCTTC.

Only a few counts were recorded for this clonotype. The chain joins TRBV7-6 to TRBJ2-7; TRBD1 aligns across 7 bases. The CDR3 runs 16 residues. In germline, CDR1 is SGHVS, CDR2 FNYEAQ. With 3 bases clipped from V and 3 bases from J, the junction kept 11 bases outside the gene matches. The CDR3 is CASSLTIDDRDYEQYF. The CDR3 bases are TGTGCCAGCAGCTTGACGATAGACGACAGGGACTACGAGCAGTACTTC.

The CDR3: CASSLASRGVDEQYF. DNA of the CDR3: TGTGCCAGCAGCTTGGCTAGCCGGGGAGTCGACGAGCAGTACTTC. The V call is TRBV5-5, the J call TRBJ2-7; D is possibly TRBD2 (5 bases). With 0 bases removed from V and 5 bases from J, the gap between germline ends came to 15 bases. Germline-derived CDR1 and CDR2 are SGHKS and YYEKEE (reference sequence). CDR3 length: 15 residues.

A few counts support this clonotype. V usage is TRBV7-8 and J usage is TRBJ1-2; 7 bases are a match to TRBD1. Germline CDR1 SGHVS, CDR2 FQNEAQ. J was trimmed by 5 bases and V by 1 base; bases with no gene match: 10. The CDR3 runs to 16 residues. DNA for the CDR3: TGTGCCAGCAGCTTAGGATCTCAGGGGGGGGGGTATGGCTACACCTTC. It encodes CASSLGSQGGGYGYTF.

This clonotype was recorded many times. V usage is TRBV7-8 and J usage is TRBJ2-5; 7 bases agree with TRBD1. The CDR3 is 14 residues long. CDR1 SGHVS and CDR2 FQNEAQ come from the germline V gene. Trimming removed 2 bases from V and 5 bases from J; junction bases left unmatched: 5. As DNA, the CDR3 is TGTGCCAGCAGCTTAAGGGGGCGCTGGGAGACCCAGTACTTC. It yields the protein CASSLRGRWETQYF.

This clonotype was picked up many times. The CDR3 loop is CASSPDRGYGNTIYF. CDR3 coding DNA: TGTGCCAGCAGCCCTGACAGGGGTTATGGAAACACCATATATTTT. The chain joins TRBV7-2 to TRBJ1-3; 8 bases align to TRBD1. This CDR3 has 15 residues. Trimming at V came to 5 bases and at J to 3 bases, leaving 6 bases not matched to a gene. Germline V gene data show CDR1 as SGHTA and CDR2 as FQGNSA.

This clonotype turned up a few times. The chain has TRBV7-6 and TRBJ2-7; 8 bases agree with TRBD2. Germline CDR1 SGHVS, CDR2 FNYEAQ. There are 14 residues in the CDR3. V was clipped by 0 bases and J by 10 bases; unmatched bases: 8. The CDR3 is CASSLALGRGGQYF. The CDR3 region has the DNA TGTGCCAGCAGCTTAGCGCTCGGACGGGGGGGCCAGTACTTC.

There are a few counts of this clonotype. The chain has TRBV2 and TRBJ1-1, with D unclear. The V gene lost 7 bases and the J gene lost 3 bases, with 12 bases spanning the gap. CDR3 length: 13 amino acids. The germline V gene encodes CDR1 SNHLY and CDR2 FYNNEI. The CDR3 protein is CASTVGMDTEAFF. The CDR3 region has the DNA TGTGCCAGCACTGTGGGCATGGACACTGAAGCTTTCTTT.

V and J are TRBV7-8 and TRBJ2-2; perhaps D is TRBD1 or TRBD2 (5 bases each). The germline V and J ends were trimmed by 5 bases and 9 bases, with 31 bases remaining between them. Germline V gives CDR1 SGHVS, CDR2 FQNEAQ. The CDR3 length is 19 residues. CDR3 nucleotide sequence: TGTGCCAGCAGCCAACCGGGGCTAAGCGGAGCTACCTATAGCTGGGAGCTGTTTTTT. Residues: CASSQPGLSGATYSWELFF.

This clonotype was detected only a few times. This chain connects TRBV7-9 to TRBJ2-7; TRBD2 matches at 10 bases. The CDR3 has 15 residues. Germline CDR1 and CDR2: SEHNR and FQNEAQ (reference sequence). V gave up 0 bases and J gave up 6 bases; unmatched junction bases: 5. The CDR3 DNA reads as TGTGCCAGCAGCTTAGCGCTAGCGGGAGTTCTCGAGCAGTACTTC. This sequence encodes CASSLALAGVLEQYF.